This T cell receptor beta chain was retrieved from a study of blood T cell repertoires in COVID-19. About the research overall: T cells, B-cell-depleted T cells, or PBMCs supplied cDNA or gDNA.

The CDR3 runs to 14 residues. Losses at the gene ends were 3 bases for V and 7 bases for J; bases not matched to a gene: 6. Germline CDR1 reads MNHNS; CDR2 reads SASEGT. Only in-frame clones appear in the TCRdb table, and some are missing; sequencing was by immunoSEQ multiplex PCR. The table lists about 80,000 clones, 75% to 90% of them singletons, with 12% in the top ten. Sequenced material: peripheral blood. The gene calls are TRBV6-1 and TRBJ2-1, with 7 bases fitting TRBD2. The sequence derives from a woman in her thirties or forties with active or convalescent COVID-19. The CDR3 loop is CASSDSGVLNEQFF. The CDR3 DNA sequence: TGTGCCAGCAGTGACAGCGGGGTTTTGAATGAGCAGTTCTTC.